This TCR beta chain was captured in a study of CD8 T cells in ankylosing spondylitis. Study-wide results and caveats: Disease-linked clones, CD8+, were relatively rare in peripheral blood. Clones tied to disease were said to be significantly enriched in matched ankylosing spondylitis synovial fluid. A TCR beta motif of several highly homologous variants seemed to mark ankylosing spondylitis blood.

TCRdb analysed the 5' RACE reads with MiXCR anew, one entry per CDR3 protein. The table has 400,000 or so distinct CDR3 sequences, 20% to 30% seen once. V lost 0 bases to trimming and J lost 3 bases; unmatched junction nucleotides: 4. This CDR3 comprises 16 residues. CDR1 is DFQATT and CDR2 is SNEGSKA in the germline V gene (reference sequence). There are a few counts of this clonotype. The antigen remains unidentified. The receptor was derived from a male donor with ankylosing spondylitis. Sequencing used blood, either unsorted or a sorted T cell fraction (not recorded which). The chain combines TRBV20-1 with TRBJ2-1; 11 bases agree with TRBD2. The CDR3 coding sequence is TGCAGTGCTAGAGAAACTAGCGGGAGAAGCTACAATGAGCAGTTCTTC. Amino acid sequence: CSARETSGRSYNEQFF.